Below, 21 T cell receptor beta chains from the same sample are listed, as sequenced in a study of shared clonotypes between healthy human individuals. Sequencing was performed with immunoSEQ multiplex PCR; in TCRdb, only in-frame clones are kept and a portion is missing. The sample holds approximately 590,000 clones; less than 97% are singletons and the top ten take less than 0.13%. Naive CD8 cells lacked CD45RO, underwent positive selection for CCR7 and left out terminally differentiated effector memory CD45RA+ cells. What was sequenced was naive CD8+ T cells sorted from blood. The source is a woman aged 25 to 39 in good health.

The chain links TRBV14 to TRBJ2-5; D might be TRBD2 (5 bases). This CDR3 contains 14 residues. The germline V and J ends were trimmed by 4 bases and 5 bases, with 14 bases remaining between them. Germline-derived CDR1 and CDR2 are SGHDN and FVKESK. CDR3 DNA: TGTGCCAGCAGCCTATCACCCTGGGAGGAGACCCAGTACTTC. It encodes CASSLSPWEETQYF.

The chain joins TRBV18 to TRBJ2-7; 15 bases are a match to TRBD2. Trimming cost V 5 bases and J 5 bases; bases outside gene matches: 4. Germline lookup yields CDR1 KGHSH and CDR2 LQKENI. This CDR3 is 15 amino acids long. The CDR3 DNA sequence: TGTGCCAGCTCATTGGGGACTAGCGGGAGGAACGAGCAGTACTTC. It specifies CASSLGTSGRNEQYF.

This chain connects TRBV4-1 to TRBJ2-7, with TRBD1 matching 7 bases. V gave up 0 bases and J gave up 4 bases; unmatched junction bases: 3. The CDR3 length is 14 residues. CDR1 and CDR2 from the germline V gene are MGHRA and YSYEKL. This chain's CDR3 is CASSQENRGYEQYF. The CDR3 nucleotides are TGCGCCAGCAGCCAAGAGAACAGGGGATACGAGCAGTACTTC.

V and J are TRBV29-1 and TRBJ2-7, with 7 nucleotides matching TRBD2. Losses at the gene ends were 6 bases for V and 2 bases for J; bases not matched to a gene: 7. The CDR3 is 13 amino acids. CDR1 is SQVTM and CDR2 is ANQGSEA in the germline V gene. CDR3 coding DNA: TGCAGCGTGGGGGGGGAGGACCCCTACGAGCAGTACTTC. Amino acid sequence: CSVGGEDPYEQYF.

On this clone itself: Other nucleotide sequences in the sample specify the same CDR3. V and J are TRBV13 and TRBJ2-7; a weak D match, TRBD2 (5 bases). V shed 6 bases and J shed 1 base, with 10 bases lying between them. The V gene's germline CDR1 is PRHDT and CDR2 FYEKMQ (reference sequence). The CDR3 runs 13 residues. In DNA, the CDR3 is TGTGCCAGCAGTCCTACTAGTTCCTACGAGCAGTACTTC. This gives the protein CASSPTSSYEQYF.

The chain has TRBV13 and TRBJ2-3, with a possible D match to TRBD2 (6 bases). The V gene's germline CDR1 is PRHDT and CDR2 FYEKMQ (reference sequence). This CDR3 comprises 14 residues. The germline V and J ends were trimmed by 3 bases and 3 bases, with 10 bases remaining between them. The CDR3 nucleotides are TGTGCCAGCAGCTTTTTGGAGGGGACAGATACGCAGTATTTT. Protein product: CASSFLEGTDTQYF.

This chain connects TRBV2 to TRBJ1-2; weak D call: TRBD1 (5 bases). The CDR3 has 18 residues. The V end lost 4 bases, the J end lost 5 bases, and 26 bases lay between the germline ends. The germline V gene has CDR1 SNHLY and CDR2 FYNNEI. The CDR3 is CASSGEPGLTTPGYGYTF. CDR3 in DNA: TGTGCCAGCAGTGGTGAGCCCGGACTGACTACCCCAGGGTATGGCTACACCTTC.

The rearrangement links TRBV5-4 to TRBJ2-1; 9 bases line up with TRBD2. Germline V CDR1 and CDR2: SGHNT, YYREEE (reference sequence). V trimming: 4 bases; J trimming: 6 bases; junction bases outside the gene matches: 8. The CDR3 runs to 15 residues. The CDR3 protein is CASSQSGLAGNEQFF. CDR3 DNA: TGTGCCAGCAGCCAGTCGGGACTAGCCGGCAATGAGCAGTTCTTC.

The V call is TRBV20-1, the J call TRBJ2-7; D is ambiguous. The length of the CDR3 is 10 residues. Germline assignment: CDR1 DFQATT and CDR2 SNEGSKA (reference sequence). The V end was cut by 1 base, the J end by 7 bases, with 5 bases between. For the CDR3, the DNA is TGCAGTGCTAGAGGTCAGGAGCAGTACTTC. This codes for CSARGQEQYF.

This clone was detected once. In DNA form, the CDR3 reads TGTGCCAGCAGCCTAGGGCAGGTGATGAACACTGAAGCTTTCTTT. This codes for CASSLGQVMNTEAFF. This chain uses TRBV7-8 with TRBJ1-1; D not resolved. From germline, CDR1 is SGHVS and CDR2 FQNEAQ. This CDR3 has 15 amino acids. V shed 5 bases and J shed 0 bases, with 13 bases lying between them. Combining the CDR3 with reference TRBV7-8 and TRBJ1-1 gives the whole variable domain GAGVSQSPRYKVAKRGQDVALRCDPISGHVSLFWYQQALGQGPEFLTYFQNEAQLDKSGLPSDRFFAERPEGSVSTLKIQRTQQEDSAVYLCASSLGQVMNTEAFFGQGTRLTVV.

The chain recombines TRBV28 with TRBJ2-2; 11 bases align to TRBD2. The CDR3 spans 14 residues. Germline V CDR1 and CDR2: MDHEN, SYDVKM. The V and J ends lost 1 base and 10 bases, in that order; junction bases with no gene match: 2. CDR3 sequence: CASSLSSGRMELFF. The CDR3 DNA follows: TGTGCCAGCAGTTTATCTAGCGGGAGGATGGAGCTGTTTTTT. Combining the CDR3 with reference TRBV28 and TRBJ2-2 gives the whole variable domain DVKVTQSSRYLVKRTGEKVFLECVQDMDHENMFWYRQDPGLGLRLIYFSYDVKMKEKGDIPEGYSVSREKKERFSLILESASTNQTSMYLCASSLSSGRMELFFGEGSRLTVL.

This chain joins TRBV27 and TRBJ2-7; possibly TRBD2 for D (6 bases). Germline V lookup: CDR1 MNHEY, CDR2 SMNVEV (reference sequence). Trimming shortened V by 4 bases and J by 3 bases, and 13 bases separated the two germline ends. The CDR3 covers 14 residues. The CDR3 region has the DNA TGTGCCAGCAGTTCTCTCGGGACTTACTACGAGCAGTACTTC. Its protein is CASSSLGTYYEQYF.

The rearrangement uses TRBV6-4 and TRBJ2-1; TRBD1 or TRBD2 may be the D gene (5 bases each). The V gene's germline CDR1 is MRHNA and CDR2 SNTAGT. This CDR3 spans 15 amino acids. V dropped 1 base and J dropped 0 bases, with 7 bases sitting between them. CDR3 nucleotide sequence: TGTGCCAGCAGTGACTGGGGGAGCTCCTACAATGAGCAGTTCTTC. This sequence encodes CASSDWGSSYNEQFF.

The genes are TRBV9 and TRBJ2-7; D ambiguous. Trimming removed 0 bases at V and 3 bases at J, with 16 bases between. Germline V lookup: CDR1 SGDLS, CDR2 YYNGEE. CDR3 length equals 16 residues. CDR3 coding DNA: TGTGCCAGCAGCGTAGGGGCCGGGCCGTCAGTCTACGAGCAGTACTTC. It codes for CASSVGAGPSVYEQYF.

The genes are TRBV29-1 and TRBJ2-3, with TRBD2 as a possible D gene (6 bases). V gave up 7 bases and J gave up 6 bases, with 23 bases separating them. The CDR3 runs 15 residues. The germline V gene has CDR1 SQVTM and CDR2 ANQGSEA. The CDR3 nucleotides are TGCAGCGCCGCCGGGGGAACCCGCGGCTCTGATACGCAGTATTTT. It yields the protein CSAAGGTRGSDTQYF.

In this sample, this clone turned up once. This chain joins TRBV13 and TRBJ2-5; D may be TRBD1 or TRBD2 (5 bases each). CDR3 length: 15 amino acids. Trimming took off 5 bases at V and 4 bases at J, with 17 bases between the two ends. CDR1 is PRHDT and CDR2 is FYEKMQ in the germline V gene (reference sequence). The CDR3 protein is CASSTPGTEGETQYF. CDR3 in DNA: TGTGCCAGCAGCACGCCCGGGACGGAAGGAGAGACCCAGTACTTC.

The rearrangement links TRBV19 to TRBJ1-6; 11 nucleotides align to TRBD1. This CDR3 contains 14 residues. Unmatched junction bases numbered 4, after V lost 7 bases and J lost 8 bases. Germline lookup yields CDR1 LNHDA and CDR2 SQIVND (reference sequence). CDR3 bases: TGTGCCAGTAAGCGGACAGGGGGCGATTCACCCCTCCACTTT. Its protein product is CASKRTGGDSPLHF.

The V and J genes are TRBV9 and TRBJ2-1, with D uncertain. V was cut by 0 bases and J by 4 bases, with 5 bases left in between. Germline lookup yields CDR1 SGDLS and CDR2 YYNGEE. The CDR3 length is 13 residues. The CDR3: CASSVAVYNEQFF. CDR3 coding DNA: TGTGCCAGCAGCGTAGCGGTATACAATGAGCAGTTCTTC.

This rearrangement joins TRBV28 to TRBJ2-1; 8 positions match TRBD2. The CDR3 has 17 amino acids. V lost 1 base and J lost 4; bases outside the gene matches: 9. Germline V gives CDR1 MDHEN, CDR2 SYDVKM. The CDR3 loop reads CASSLSISGLVYNEQFF. For the CDR3, the DNA is TGTGCCAGCAGTTTATCGATATCGGGACTAGTATACAATGAGCAGTTCTTC.

The V gene is TRBV29-1, the J gene TRBJ1-2; D might be TRBD1 (5 bases). This CDR3 region has 11 residues. The V gene lost 4 bases and the J gene lost 5 bases, with 8 bases spanning the gap. Germline loops: CDR1 SQVTM, CDR2 ANQGSEA. The CDR3 bases are TGCAGCGTTGTATGGGGGTATGGCTACACCTTC. Its protein is CSVVWGYGYTF.

This clone was observed once. The V gene is TRBV7-2, the J gene TRBJ2-3; tentatively, D is TRBD2 (5 bases). V lost 5 bases, J lost 1 base, and 22 bases lay in between. CDR3 length: 18 residues. In germline, CDR1 is SGHTA, CDR2 FQGNSA. The chain's CDR3 is CASSMPWRQDFRTDTQYF. The CDR3 DNA follows: TGTGCCAGCAGCATGCCCTGGCGCCAGGACTTTCGCACAGATACGCAGTATTTT.